This TCR beta chain is from a study of blood T cells in healthy people across ages. The second PCR ran roughly 7 to 12 cycles with a sample-barcoded 5' primer and J-beta primers. A template-switch adaptor that had 12 random nucleotides put a tag on each cDNA molecule. TCRdb itself ran the 5' RACE reads through MiXCR, one entry per CDR3 protein. The sample contains around 1.5 million distinct CDR3 sequences, roughly 32% of which appear only once. The trim removed 5 bases at V and 0 bases at J, leaving 9 bases unmatched. CDR3 length equals 19 residues. Germline lookup yields CDR1 SEHNR and CDR2 FQNEAQ (reference sequence).

This rearrangement joins TRBV7-9 to TRBJ2-2; 13 bases are a match to TRBD2. The sequence came from a woman in her 30s in good health. The sequenced sample consisted of blood. The CDR3 DNA reads as TGTGCCAGCAGCATCCCGGGACTAGCGGGGTTGGCGAACACCGGGGAGCTGTTTTTT. Its protein product is CASSIPGLAGLANTGELFF.